These 26 T cell receptor beta chains came from one sample sequenced in a study of T cell clonality in common variable immunodeficiency. Assay used: immunoSEQ multiplex PCR; TCRdb lists only in-frame clones, some missing. Sampling found tens of thousands of clones, none seen once. The sequencing input was peripheral blood mononuclear cells. The source is a person aged 18 to 75 in good health.

This clone was recorded at least ten times. The CDR3 end lies 3 residues beyond the end of the read and is filled in from the germline J gene. V is TRBV28 and J is TRBJ2-7, with D possibly matching TRBD1 (5 bases). Trimming shortened V by 5 bases and J by 2 bases, and 16 bases separated the two germline ends. CDR1 and CDR2 from the germline V gene are MDHEN and SYDVKM. CDR3 length equals 15 residues. CDR3 sequence reads: CASSPPFDSTYEQYF. The CDR3 bases that were read are TGTGCCAGCAGTCCCCCTTTCGACAGTACCTACGAG.

This clone has a count of ten or more. The CDR3 end lies 3 residues beyond the end of the read and is filled in from the germline J gene. The chain is built from TRBV18 and TRBJ2-2; TRBD2 aligns across 8 bases. In germline, CDR1 is KGHSH, CDR2 LQKENI. Germline trimming cut 2 bases from V and 0 bases from J; bases unmatched to any gene: 2. The CDR3 is made up of 16 amino acids. The CDR3 loop reads CASSPRLASNTGELFF. The part of the CDR3 DNA that was read is TGTGCCAGCTCACCAAGACTAGCGTCGAACACCGGGGAG.

This clone has at least ten counts. The observed sequence ends 3 residues before the CDR3 terminus, with the missing tail filled in from the germline J gene. The chain recombines TRBV6-2 or TRBV6-3 with TRBJ2-7, with no clear D. The CDR3 is 16 amino acids. V was clipped by 7 bases and J by 1 base, with 20 bases between them. Per germline, CDR1 MNHEY and CDR2 SVGEGT. This CDR3 is CASTSPIGGRSYEQYF. Partial CDR3 DNA: TGTGCCAGCACGTCGCCCATCGGCGGCAGATCCTACGAG.

This clone was found many times. Coverage ceases 3 residues before the CDR3 finishes, and the germline J gene fills in the end. The chain combines TRBV20-1 with TRBJ2-3; 13 bases map to TRBD2. V was pared by 4 bases and J by 2 bases, with 6 bases of the junction left unmatched. Looked up from germline, CDR1 is DFQATT and CDR2 is SNEGSKA (reference sequence). There are 16 residues in the CDR3. The sequenced CDR3 bases are TGCAGTGCTACCACCGGGACTAGCGGGACCACAGATACG. It translates to CSATTGTSGTTDT. The whole CDR3 reads CSATTGTSGTTDTQYF.

This clone was recorded at least ten times. Here the CDR3 reads CSARDLKRTHYGYTF. CDR3 DNA (partial): TGCAGTGCTAGAGATCTCAAAAGGACACACTATGGC. This sequence joins TRBV20-1 and TRBJ1-2, with a possible D match to TRBD1 (5 bases). The read ends 3 residues shy of where the CDR3 ends; the end is completed using the germline J gene. The germline V gene has CDR1 DFQATT and CDR2 SNEGSKA (reference sequence). Trimming shortened V by 0 bases and J by 3 bases, and 14 bases separated the two germline ends. This CDR3 has 15 amino acids.

This clone was picked up many times. Read sequence stops 3 residues before the CDR3 end, and the germline J gene provides the missing end. The chain has TRBV5-6 and TRBJ2-1, with D hard to call. V lost 2 bases to trimming and J lost 5 bases, with 11 bases between them. CDR3 length: 14 amino acids. CDR1 and CDR2 (germline): SGHDT, YYEEEE. The sequenced CDR3 bases are TGTGCCAGCAGCTTTTTCGTATCCCACAATGAG. It specifies CASSFFVSHNE. The entire CDR3 protein reads CASSFFVSHNEQFF. The variable domain in full, completed from reference TRBV5-6 and TRBJ2-1, reads DAGVTQSPTHLIKTRGQQVTLRCSPKSGHDTVSWYQQALGQGPQFIFQYYEEEERQRGNFPDRFSGHQFPNYSSELNVNALLLGDSALYLCASSFFVSHNEQFFGPGTRLTVL.

This clone has a count of ten or more. The DNA read from the CDR3 is TGTGCCAGCAGCTTAGGCCGGGCAGGGGATGAG. Translated: CASSLGRAGDE. The whole CDR3 sequence is CASSLGRAGDEQFF. The gene calls are TRBV13 and TRBJ2-1; tentative D call: TRBD1 (6 bases). The observed sequence ends 3 residues before the CDR3 terminus, with the missing tail filled in from the germline J gene. V was pared by 0 bases and J by 8 bases, with 11 bases between. This CDR3 comprises 14 residues. From germline, CDR1 is PRHDT and CDR2 FYEKMQ (reference sequence).

This clone has ten or more counts. Read coverage stops 3 residues before the CDR3 terminus; the germline J gene supplies the remainder. The chain combines TRBV2 with TRBJ1-6; D gene ambiguous. V dropped 2 bases and J dropped 6 bases, with 11 bases sitting between them. CDR3 length equals 15 residues. CDR1 and CDR2 (germline): SNHLY, FYNNEI. The DNA read from the CDR3 is TGTGCCAGCAGTGAAACACGAGGGCCTAATTCACCC. Protein product: CASSETRGPNSP. The CDR3 in its entirety is CASSETRGPNSPLHF.

This clone showed up many times. The CDR3 extends 3 residues past the end of the read, so its final part is completed from the germline J gene. The rearrangement uses TRBV20-1 and TRBJ2-3, with 12 bases lining up with TRBD2. The CDR3 contains 14 residues. Germline V gives CDR1 DFQATT, CDR2 SNEGSKA (reference sequence). V dropped 5 bases and J dropped 4; count of bases not matched to a gene: 4. The CDR3 loop is CSASLAGGADTQYF. The sequenced part of the CDR3 DNA is TGCAGTGCTTCGCTAGCGGGAGGGGCAGATACG.

The table lists this clone with many counts. The CDR3 end lies 3 residues beyond the end of the read and is filled in from the germline J gene. The chain couples TRBV19 to TRBJ2-7, with 7 nucleotides matching TRBD1. The CDR3 loop spans 16 amino acids. V trimming: 6 bases; J trimming: 0 bases; junction bases outside the gene matches: 11. In germline, CDR1 is LNHDA, CDR2 SQIVND (reference sequence). The CDR3 protein is CASRERDSATSYEQYF. The DNA read from the CDR3 is TGTGCCAGTAGGGAACGGGACAGCGCTACCTCCTACGAG.

This clone was seen ten or more times. The DNA ends 3 residues before the CDR3 does, and the rest of the CDR3 is filled in from the germline J gene. The chain joins TRBV27 to TRBJ2-7; TRBD1 aligns across 7 bases. V lost 6 bases to trimming and J lost 0 bases; unmatched junction nucleotides: 5. The germline CDR1 and CDR2 sequences are MNHEY and SMNVEV (reference sequence). The CDR3 runs to 14 residues. CDR3 bases read: TGTGCCAGCAGAAGGGGGCCCAGCTCCTACGAG. Translated: CASRRGPSSYE. The entire CDR3 protein is CASRRGPSSYEQYF.

This clone has a handful of counts. A single base separates this from a much larger clone, so it may be a read error. The DNA ends 3 residues before the CDR3 does, and the rest of the CDR3 is filled in from the germline J gene. V and J are TRBV7-2 and TRBJ2-2; 7 nucleotides agree with TRBD1. Per germline, CDR1 SGHTA and CDR2 FQGNSA. The CDR3 runs to 13 residues. CDR3 bases read: TGTGCCTGCAGGGAACAGGGGACCGGGGAG. It codes for CACREQGTGE. The complete CDR3 reads CACREQGTGELFF.

At least ten counts were recorded for this clone. The sequence runs out 3 residues before the end of the CDR3; the remainder is reconstructed from the germline J gene. The chain has TRBV6-2 or TRBV6-3 and TRBJ2-7; D gene ambiguous. V was trimmed by 10 bases and J by 3 bases, leaving 13 bases between them. Germline lookup yields CDR1 MNHEY and CDR2 SVGEGT. The CDR3 is made up of 12 amino acids. The CDR3 sequence: CATDDTDYEQYF. The sequenced part of the CDR3 DNA is TGTGCCACCGATGACACAGACTACGAG.

Many counts were recorded for this clone. The read finishes 3 residues shy of the CDR3 end, and the germline J gene is used to complete it. The V gene is TRBV5-1, the J gene TRBJ2-1; D gene uncertain. Between the trimmed V and J ends, which lost 2 bases and 5 bases, there was a span of 8 bases. Germline V gives CDR1 SGHRS, CDR2 YFSETQ. The CDR3 runs 13 residues. The CDR3 loop reads CASSFGPDNEQFF. The sequenced part of the CDR3 DNA is TGCGCCAGCAGCTTTGGGCCGGACAATGAG.

Only a few counts were recorded for this clone. The read gets to within 3 residues of the CDR3 end, and the germline J gene fills in the rest. V gene TRBV2 combines with J gene TRBJ2-7, with no clear D. The CDR3 has 13 residues. Germline CDR1 is SNHLY and CDR2 is FYNNEI. V dropped 2 bases and J dropped 2 bases, with 7 bases sitting between them. CDR3 in amino acids: CASSELRPYEQYF. Partial CDR3 DNA: TGTGCCAGCAGTGAACTCAGGCCCTACGAG.

This clone was detected many times. The CDR3 is CASSTASGNYGYTF. The sequenced CDR3 bases are TGTGCCAGCAGCACCGCTTCGGGTAACTATGGC. The chain carries TRBV7-9 and TRBJ1-2; D remains ambiguous. The CDR3 goes on 3 residues after the read ends, and that part is filled in from the germline J gene. V was pared by 5 bases and J by 1 base, with 11 bases between. The CDR3 consists of 14 residues. The germline V gene has CDR1 SEHNR and CDR2 FQNEAQ (reference sequence). Using reference TRBV7-9 and TRBJ1-2 for the parts outside the CDR3, the full variable domain is DTGVSQNPRHKITKRGQNVTFRCDPISEHNRLYWYRQTLGQGPEFLTYFQNEAQLEKSRLLSDRFSAERPKGSFSTLEIQRTEQGDSAMYLCASSTASGNYGYTFGSGTRLTVV.

This clone was counted ten times or more. The CDR3 bases that were read are TGTGCCAGCAGCTTGGTTGGCCATGAG. Protein: CASSLVGHE. The whole CDR3 is CASSLVGHEQFF. The J gene is TRBJ2-1, the V gene TRBV5-6; the D is unclear. The read comes to an end 3 residues before the CDR3 does, leaving the germline J gene to fill in the end. The length of the CDR3 is 12 residues. Trimming took 0 bases from V and 8 from J, leaving 6 bases between them. The germline CDR1 and CDR2 sequences are SGHDT and YYEEEE. The full variable domain, with the rest looked up from reference TRBV5-6 and TRBJ2-1, is DAGVTQSPTHLIKTRGQQVTLRCSPKSGHDTVSWYQQALGQGPQFIFQYYEEEERQRGNFPDRFSGHQFPNYSSELNVNALLLGDSALYLCASSLVGHEQFFGPGTRLTVL.

This clone was seen ten or more times. The read terminates 3 residues before the CDR3 end, so the remaining end is supplied by the germline J gene. V and J are TRBV12-5 and TRBJ2-3; TRBD2 aligns across 11 bases. This CDR3 has 19 residues. Trimming removed 0 bases from V and 1 base from J; junction bases left unmatched: 9. Germline loops: CDR1 LGHNT, CDR2 FRNRAP. The sequenced part of the CDR3 DNA is TGTGCTAGTGGTTTGGTACTAGCGGGAGAGGGGGGCCGCACAGATACG. Protein product: CASGLVLAGEGGRTDT. The whole CDR3 sequence is CASGLVLAGEGGRTDTQYF.

In its sample, this clone was seen many times. The read terminates 3 residues before the CDR3 end, so the remaining end is supplied by the germline J gene. This sequence joins TRBV10-3 and TRBJ1-1, with D possibly matching TRBD1 (6 bases). Trimming shortened V by 6 bases and J by 4 bases, and 15 bases separated the two germline ends. This CDR3 contains 14 residues. Per germline, CDR1 ENHRY and CDR2 SYGVKD. CDR3 bases read: TGTGCCATCAGCACTACAGGGTATAGCACTGAA. It specifies CAISTTGYSTE. The complete CDR3 protein is CAISTTGYSTEAFF.

This clone has a count of ten or more. The read halts 3 residues ahead of the CDR3 end, with the missing end drawn from the germline J gene. The chain uses TRBV20-1 and TRBJ2-1; D is unclear. Germline V gene data show CDR1 as DFQATT and CDR2 as SNEGSKA (reference sequence). This CDR3 contains 13 residues. The V end lost 1 base, the J end lost 9 bases, and 13 bases lay between the germline ends. Partial CDR3 DNA: TGCAGTGCTAGAGTATCGGGTATAGCTGAG. It encodes CSARVSGIAE. The entire CDR3 sequence reads CSARVSGIAEQFF.

This clone was seen only a few times. The read ends 3 residues shy of where the CDR3 ends; the end is completed using the germline J gene. This chain joins TRBV7-6 and TRBJ2-5; unclear D gene. This CDR3 region has 11 residues. Germline V lookup: CDR1 SGHVS, CDR2 FNYEAQ. V shed 5 bases and J shed 5 bases, with 6 bases lying between them. The part of the CDR3 DNA that was read is TGTGCCAGCAGCCGTGCGGAGACC. Its protein is CASSRAET. Given in full, the CDR3 is CASSRAETQYF.

This clone was observed many times. The CDR3 end is not reached by the read, which stops 3 residues before it; the germline J gene fills it in. J is TRBJ2-2 and V is TRBV18, with D tentatively TRBD2 (6 bases). This CDR3 spans 18 amino acids. V shed 0 bases and J shed 1 base, with 15 bases lying between them. The germline gives CDR1 KGHSH, CDR2 LQKENI. The CDR3 bases that were read are TGTGCCAGCTCACCACCTAGCGGTCGTCCTTTGAACACCGGGGAG. Translating it yields CASSPPSGRPLNTGE. The full CDR3 reads CASSPPSGRPLNTGELFF.

This clone showed up just a few times. Read sequence stops 3 residues before the CDR3 end, and the germline J gene provides the missing end. This sequence joins TRBV7-6 and TRBJ2-7; D is possibly TRBD1 (6 bases). CDR1 is SGHVS, CDR2 FNYEAQ, per germline. The CDR3 is made up of 14 amino acids. The V gene lost 1 base and the J gene lost 6 bases, with 13 bases spanning the gap. CDR3: CASSLDRTGSEQYF. Incomplete CDR3 DNA: TGTGCCAGCAGCTTAGACCGCACAGGGTCCGAG.

This clone was counted at least ten times. The CDR3 end lies 3 residues beyond the end of the read and is filled in from the germline J gene. This chain joins TRBV2 and TRBJ2-7; TRBD1 matches at 10 bases. After removal of 9 bases from V and 4 bases from J, the junction contained 3 bases not matched to a gene. The CDR3 runs 12 residues. Germline V CDR1 and CDR2: SNHLY, FYNNEI. The CDR3 here is CARGGQGYEQYF. Incomplete CDR3 DNA: TGTGCCAGGGGGGGACAGGGGTACGAG. Full variable domain (remainder filled in from reference TRBV2 and TRBJ2-7): EPEVTQTPSHQVTQMGQEVILRCVPISNHLYFYWYRQILGQKVEFLVSFYNNEISEKSEIFDDQFSVERPDGSNFTLKIRSTKLEDSAMYFCARGGQGYEQYFGPGTRLTVT.

This clone showed up just a few times. The read terminates 3 residues before the CDR3 end, so the remaining end is supplied by the germline J gene. V gene TRBV18 combines with J gene TRBJ2-1, with D maybe TRBD2 (5 bases). The CDR3 runs to 15 residues. CDR1 KGHSH and CDR2 LQKENI come from the germline V gene. Trimming pared 3 bases from V and 8 bases from J, leaving 17 bases between. Incomplete CDR3 DNA: TGTGCCAGCTCACCCCCGCGCCGGGGATCAGATGAG. This sequence encodes CASSPPRRGSDE. The full CDR3 protein is CASSPPRRGSDEQFF.

This clone was recorded many times. The read finishes 3 residues shy of the CDR3 end, and the germline J gene is used to complete it. The gene calls are TRBV30 and TRBJ2-1, with 9 bases aligning to TRBD2. Germline V gene sequence: CDR1 GTSNPN, CDR2 SVGIG (reference sequence). The CDR3 is 14 amino acids. Trimming at V came to 3 bases and at J to 3 bases, leaving 3 bases not matched to a gene. The CDR3 reads CAWRKTSGYNEQFF. The sequenced CDR3 bases are TGTGCCTGGAGGAAGACTAGCGGCTACAATGAG. Complete variable domain (other parts from reference TRBV30 and TRBJ2-1): SQTIHQWPATLVQPVGSPLSLECTVEGTSNPNLYWYRQAAGRGLQLLFYSVGIGQISSEVPQNLSASRPQDRQFILSSKKLLLSDSGFYLCAWRKTSGYNEQFFGPGTRLTVL.